This T cell receptor beta chain emerged from a study of blood T cell repertoires in COVID-19. This clone was observed a handful of times. Study members were between about 18 and 100 years old and lived in 20 to 30 US regions. The CDR3 consists of 14 residues. CDR1 and CDR2 (germline): LGHNA, YNFKEQ. V trimming: 4 bases; J trimming: 2 bases; junction bases outside the gene matches: 3. The method was immunoSEQ multiplex PCR; TCRdb's version includes in-frame clones alone and lacks a portion of them. The sample lists a few hundred thousand clones, roughly 86% occurring once. This receptor was taken from a woman aged 45-65 years who had recovered from COVID-19. The chain is built from TRBV4-2 and TRBJ1-1; 8 bases agree with TRBD1. Sequencing was carried out using PBMCs or T cells enriched from blood (not recorded which). This CDR3 is CASSPAGGNTEAFF. The CDR3 DNA follows: TGTGCCAGCAGCCCGGCAGGGGGCAACACTGAAGCTTTCTTT.